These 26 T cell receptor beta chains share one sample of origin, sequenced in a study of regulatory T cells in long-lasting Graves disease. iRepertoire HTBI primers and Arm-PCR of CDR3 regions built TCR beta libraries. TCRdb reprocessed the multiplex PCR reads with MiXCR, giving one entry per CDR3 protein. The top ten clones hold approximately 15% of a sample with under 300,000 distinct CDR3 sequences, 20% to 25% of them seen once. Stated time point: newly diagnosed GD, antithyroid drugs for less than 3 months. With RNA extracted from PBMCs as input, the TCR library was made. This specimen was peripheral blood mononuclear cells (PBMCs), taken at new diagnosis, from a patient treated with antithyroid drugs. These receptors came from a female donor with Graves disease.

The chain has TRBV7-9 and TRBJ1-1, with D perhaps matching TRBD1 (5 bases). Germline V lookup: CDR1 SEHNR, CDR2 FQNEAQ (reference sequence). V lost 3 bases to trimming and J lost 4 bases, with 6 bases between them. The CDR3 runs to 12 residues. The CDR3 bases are TGTGCCAGCAGCTTCAGGGCCACTGAAGCTTTCTTT. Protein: CASSFRATEAFF. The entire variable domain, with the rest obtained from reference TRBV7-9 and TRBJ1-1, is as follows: DTGVSQNPRHKITKRGQNVTFRCDPISEHNRLYWYRQTLGQGPEFLTYFQNEAQLEKSRLLSDRFSAERPKGSFSTLEIQRTEQGDSAMYLCASSFRATEAFFGQGTRLTVV.

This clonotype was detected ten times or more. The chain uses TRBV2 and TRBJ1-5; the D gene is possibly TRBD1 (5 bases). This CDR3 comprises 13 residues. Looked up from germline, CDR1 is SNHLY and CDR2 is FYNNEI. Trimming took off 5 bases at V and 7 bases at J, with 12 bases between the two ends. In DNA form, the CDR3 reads TGTGCCAGCAGTAAGACAGAGACCCAGCCCCAGCATTTT. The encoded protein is CASSKTETQPQHF.

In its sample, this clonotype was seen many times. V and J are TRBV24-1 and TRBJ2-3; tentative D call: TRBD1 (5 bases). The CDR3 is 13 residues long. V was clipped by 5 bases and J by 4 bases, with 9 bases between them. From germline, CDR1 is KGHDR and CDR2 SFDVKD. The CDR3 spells CATSVQGADTQYF. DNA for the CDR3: TGTGCCACCAGTGTTCAAGGGGCAGATACGCAGTATTTT.

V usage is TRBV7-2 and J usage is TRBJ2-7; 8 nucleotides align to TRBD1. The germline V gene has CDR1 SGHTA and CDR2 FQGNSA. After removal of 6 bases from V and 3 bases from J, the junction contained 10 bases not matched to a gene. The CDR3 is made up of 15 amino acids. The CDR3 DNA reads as TGTGCCAGCAGTTCACAGGGGGGATGGCTCTACGAGCAGTACTTC. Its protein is CASSSQGGWLYEQYF.

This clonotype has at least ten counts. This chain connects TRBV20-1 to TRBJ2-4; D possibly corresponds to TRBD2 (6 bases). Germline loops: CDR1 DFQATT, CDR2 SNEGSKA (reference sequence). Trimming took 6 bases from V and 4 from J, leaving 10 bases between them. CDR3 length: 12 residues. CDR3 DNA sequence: TGCAGTGCGCGGGACCAAAAAAACATTCAGTACTTC. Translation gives CSARDQKNIQYF.

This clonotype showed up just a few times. CDR3 residues: CASSEGQGDTDTQYF. The CDR3 DNA reads as TGCGCCAGCAGTGAGGGACAGGGAGACACAGATACGCAGTATTTT. The chain employs TRBV10-1 and TRBJ2-3; TRBD1 agrees at 8 bases. The CDR3 consists of 15 residues. J lost 2 bases, V lost 2 bases, and 3 bases had no gene match. Germline CDR1 WNHNN, CDR2 SYGVQD (reference sequence).

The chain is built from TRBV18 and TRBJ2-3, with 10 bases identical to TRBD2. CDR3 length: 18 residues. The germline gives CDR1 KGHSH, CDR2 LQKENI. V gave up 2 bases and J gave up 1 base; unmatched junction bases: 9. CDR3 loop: CASSPWTSGKGGTDTQYF. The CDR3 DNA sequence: TGTGCCAGCTCACCATGGACTAGCGGAAAAGGCGGCACAGATACGCAGTATTTT.

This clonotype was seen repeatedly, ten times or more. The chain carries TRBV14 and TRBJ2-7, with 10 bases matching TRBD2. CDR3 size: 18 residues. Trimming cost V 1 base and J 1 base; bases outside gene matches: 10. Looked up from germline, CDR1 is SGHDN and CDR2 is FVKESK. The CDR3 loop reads CASSQGTGTSDISYEQYF. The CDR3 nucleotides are TGTGCCAGCAGCCAAGGAACCGGGACTAGCGATATTTCCTACGAGCAGTACTTC.

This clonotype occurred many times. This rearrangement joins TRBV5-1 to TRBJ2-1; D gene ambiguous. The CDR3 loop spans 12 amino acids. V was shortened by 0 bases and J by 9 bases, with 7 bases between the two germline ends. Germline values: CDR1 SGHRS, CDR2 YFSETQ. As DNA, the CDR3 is TGCGCCAGCAGCTTGGCCCCGGGTGAGCAGTTCTTC. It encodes CASSLAPGEQFF.

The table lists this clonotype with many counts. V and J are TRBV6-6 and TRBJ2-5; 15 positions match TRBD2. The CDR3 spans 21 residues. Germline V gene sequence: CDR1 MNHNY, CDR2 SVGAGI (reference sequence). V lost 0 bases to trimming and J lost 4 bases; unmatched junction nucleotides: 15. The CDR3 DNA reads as TGTGCCAGCAGTTACTCGCCGGGACTAGCGGGGGGTACAAAATGGGGAGAGACCCAGTACTTC. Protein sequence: CASSYSPGLAGGTKWGETQYF.

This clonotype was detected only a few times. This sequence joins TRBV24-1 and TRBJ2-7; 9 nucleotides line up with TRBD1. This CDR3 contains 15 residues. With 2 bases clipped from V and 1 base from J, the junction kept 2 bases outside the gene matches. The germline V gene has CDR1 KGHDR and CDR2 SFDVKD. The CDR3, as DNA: TGTGCCACCAGTGATTGGACAGGGGAATCCTACGAGCAGTACTTC. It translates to CATSDWTGESYEQYF.

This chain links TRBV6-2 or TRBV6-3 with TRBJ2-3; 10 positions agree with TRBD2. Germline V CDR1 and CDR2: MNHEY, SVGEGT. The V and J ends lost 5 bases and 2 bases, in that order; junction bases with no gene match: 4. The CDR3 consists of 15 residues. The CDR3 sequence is CASSMGLANTDTQYF. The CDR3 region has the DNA TGTGCCAGCAGTATGGGACTAGCGAACACAGATACGCAGTATTTT.

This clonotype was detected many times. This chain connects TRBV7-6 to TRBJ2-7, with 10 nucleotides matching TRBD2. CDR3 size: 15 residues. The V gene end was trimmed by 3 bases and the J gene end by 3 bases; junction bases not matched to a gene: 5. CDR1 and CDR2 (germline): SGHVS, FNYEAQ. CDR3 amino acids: CASSFGTSDIYEQYF. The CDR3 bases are TGTGCCAGCAGCTTTGGGACTAGCGATATCTACGAGCAGTACTTC. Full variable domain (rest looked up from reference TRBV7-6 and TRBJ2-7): GAGVSQSPRYKVTKRGQDVALRCDPISGHVSLYWYRQALGQGPEFLTYFNYEAQQDKSGLPNDRFSAERPEGSISTLTIQRTEQRDSAMYRCASSFGTSDIYEQYFGPGTRLTVT.

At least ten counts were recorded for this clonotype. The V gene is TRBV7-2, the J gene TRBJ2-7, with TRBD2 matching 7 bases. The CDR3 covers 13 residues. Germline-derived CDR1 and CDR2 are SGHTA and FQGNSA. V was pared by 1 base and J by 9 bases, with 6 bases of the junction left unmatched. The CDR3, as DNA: TGTGCCAGCAGCTTAGGCGGGAGATCGGTGCAGTACTTC. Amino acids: CASSLGGRSVQYF.

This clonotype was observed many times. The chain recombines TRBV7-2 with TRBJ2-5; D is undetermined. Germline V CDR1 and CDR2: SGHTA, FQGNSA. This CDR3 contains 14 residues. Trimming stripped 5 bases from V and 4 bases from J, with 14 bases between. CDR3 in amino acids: CASSQPQELETQYF. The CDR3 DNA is TGTGCCAGCAGCCAACCGCAGGAATTAGAGACCCAGTACTTC.

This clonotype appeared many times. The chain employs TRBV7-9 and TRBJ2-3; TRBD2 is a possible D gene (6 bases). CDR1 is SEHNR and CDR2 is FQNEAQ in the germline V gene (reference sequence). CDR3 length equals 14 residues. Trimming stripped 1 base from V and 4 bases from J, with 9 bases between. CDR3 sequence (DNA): TGTGCCAGCAGCTTAGTGGGGGGTCCAGATACGCAGTATTTT. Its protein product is CASSLVGGPDTQYF.

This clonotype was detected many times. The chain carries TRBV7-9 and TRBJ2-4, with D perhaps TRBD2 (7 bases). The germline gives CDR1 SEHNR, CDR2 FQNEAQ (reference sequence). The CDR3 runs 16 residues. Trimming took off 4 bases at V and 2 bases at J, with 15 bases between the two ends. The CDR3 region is CASSSPGGGTKNIQYF. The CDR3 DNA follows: TGTGCCAGCAGCTCTCCGGGGGGCGGGACCAAAAACATTCAGTACTTC.

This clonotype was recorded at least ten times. The CDR3 DNA follows: TGTGCCAGCAGCCCGCGGGGGGCGTACACCGGGGAGCTGTTTTTT. Protein sequence: CASSPRGAYTGELFF. The chain employs TRBV2 and TRBJ2-2; 8 bases fit TRBD2. From germline, CDR1 is SNHLY and CDR2 FYNNEI. J was trimmed by 3 bases and V by 6 bases; bases with no gene match: 6. The CDR3 consists of 15 residues. The full variable domain, with the rest looked up from reference TRBV2 and TRBJ2-2, is EPEVTQTPSHQVTQMGQEVILRCVPISNHLYFYWYRQILGQKVEFLVSFYNNEISEKSEIFDDQFSVERPDGSNFTLKIRSTKLEDSAMYFCASSPRGAYTGELFFGEGSRLTVL.

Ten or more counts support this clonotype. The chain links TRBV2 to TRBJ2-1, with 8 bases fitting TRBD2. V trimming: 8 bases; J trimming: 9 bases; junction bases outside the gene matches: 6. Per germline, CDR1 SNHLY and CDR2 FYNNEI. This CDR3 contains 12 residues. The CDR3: CASPTGGAEQFF. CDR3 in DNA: TGTGCCAGCCCGACCGGGGGGGCTGAGCAGTTCTTC.

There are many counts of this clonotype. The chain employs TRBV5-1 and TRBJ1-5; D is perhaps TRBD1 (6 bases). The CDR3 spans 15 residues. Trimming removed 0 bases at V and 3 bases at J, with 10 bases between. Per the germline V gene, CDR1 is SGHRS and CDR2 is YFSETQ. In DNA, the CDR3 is TGCGCCAGCAGCTTGGTCGGGGGCGACAATCAGCCCCAGCATTTT. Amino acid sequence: CASSLVGGDNQPQHF. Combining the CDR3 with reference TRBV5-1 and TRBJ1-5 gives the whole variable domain KAGVTQTPRYLIKTRGQQVTLSCSPISGHRSVSWYQQTPGQGLQFLFEYFSETQRNKGNFPGRFSGRQFSNSRSEMNVSTLELGDSALYLCASSLVGGDNQPQHFGDGTRLSIL.

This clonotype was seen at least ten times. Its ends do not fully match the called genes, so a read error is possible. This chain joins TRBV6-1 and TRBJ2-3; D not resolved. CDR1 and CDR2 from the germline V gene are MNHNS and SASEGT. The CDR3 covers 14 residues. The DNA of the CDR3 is TGTGCCAGCCGTGACGGATACGCCACAGATACGCAGTATTTT. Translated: CASRDGYATDTQYF.

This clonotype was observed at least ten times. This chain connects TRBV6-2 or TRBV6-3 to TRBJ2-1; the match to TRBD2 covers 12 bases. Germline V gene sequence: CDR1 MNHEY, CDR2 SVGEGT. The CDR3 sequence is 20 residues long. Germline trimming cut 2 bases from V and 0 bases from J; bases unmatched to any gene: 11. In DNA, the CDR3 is TGTGCCAGCAGTTACCCTTCCGGGACTAGCGGGCTGAGCTCCTACAATGAGCAGTTCTTC. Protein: CASSYPSGTSGLSSYNEQFF.

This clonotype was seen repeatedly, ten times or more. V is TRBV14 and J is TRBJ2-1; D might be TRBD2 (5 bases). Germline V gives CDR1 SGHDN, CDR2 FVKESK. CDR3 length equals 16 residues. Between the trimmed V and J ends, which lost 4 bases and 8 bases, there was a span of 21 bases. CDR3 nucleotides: TGTGCCAGCAGCCCCTTAGGGTTATCGACTACCTATGAGCAGTTCTTC. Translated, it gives CASSPLGLSTTYEQFF.

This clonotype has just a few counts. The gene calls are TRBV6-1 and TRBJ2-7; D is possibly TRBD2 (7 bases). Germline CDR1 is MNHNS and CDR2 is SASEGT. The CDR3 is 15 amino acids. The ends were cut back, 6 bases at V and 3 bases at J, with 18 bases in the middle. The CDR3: CASRRGGASYYEQYF. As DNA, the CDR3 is TGTGCCAGCAGAAGAGGGGGGGCGAGCTACTACGAGCAGTACTTC.

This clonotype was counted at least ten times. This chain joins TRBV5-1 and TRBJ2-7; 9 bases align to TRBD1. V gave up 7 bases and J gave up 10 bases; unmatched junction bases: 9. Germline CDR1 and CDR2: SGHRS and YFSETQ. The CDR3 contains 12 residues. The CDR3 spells CASQPDRGTQYF. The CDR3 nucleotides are TGCGCCAGCCAACCGGACAGGGGAACTCAGTACTTC.

CDR3 DNA: TGTGCCAGCAGCCCTCTCGGAGGGTACTTC. Encoded protein: CASSPLGGYF. The J gene is TRBJ2-7, the V gene TRBV7-2, with D tentatively TRBD2 (5 bases). The CDR3 contains 10 residues. CDR1 is SGHTA, CDR2 FQGNSA, per germline. V was cut by 5 bases and J by 12 bases, with 11 bases left in between.